The 14 T cell receptor beta chains reported below all come from one sample, sequenced in a study of cytomegalovirus exposure and HLA in healthy donors. PCR primers comprised 60 Vbeta and 13 Jbeta primers. Profiling relied on immunoSEQ multiplex PCR, and the TCRdb table lists in-frame clones only, not all of them. The data contain fewer than 150,000 clones, approximately 15% of them singletons. The sequencing input was PBMCs. The origin of the receptors is a woman aged 18-29 years in good health and CMV-seronegative.

This rearrangement joins TRBV30 to TRBJ1-3, with 7 bases aligning to TRBD1. The CDR3 is 14 amino acids. After removal of 1 base from V and 2 bases from J, the junction contained 2 bases not matched to a gene. Germline V gene lookup returns CDR1 GTSNPN and CDR2 SVGIG (reference sequence). The DNA of the CDR3 is TGTGCCTGGAGTGGAGGGGGCCCTGGAAACACCATATATTTT. It encodes CAWSGGGPGNTIYF.

The chain is built from TRBV5-4 and TRBJ1-4; possibly TRBD1 for D (5 bases). The CDR3 covers 13 residues. Trimming took off 4 bases at V and 7 bases at J, with 11 bases between the two ends. Germline CDR1 reads SGHNT; CDR2 reads YYREEE (reference sequence). Here the CDR3 DNA reads TGTGCCAGCAGCCCGGGACTAAGTGAAAAACTGTTTTTT. This sequence encodes CASSPGLSEKLFF.

The chain recombines TRBV5-4 with TRBJ2-7; D might be TRBD1 (6 bases). Looked up from germline, CDR1 is SGHNT and CDR2 is YYREEE (reference sequence). The CDR3 consists of 15 residues. The V end lost 4 bases, the J end lost 2 bases, and 16 bases lay between the germline ends. This CDR3 is CASSGSGTSPYEQYF. CDR3 DNA: TGTGCCAGCAGCGGGTCCGGGACATCCCCCTACGAGCAGTACTTC. Combining the CDR3 with reference TRBV5-4 and TRBJ2-7 gives the whole variable domain ETGVTQSPTHLIKTRGQQVTLRCSSQSGHNTVSWYQQALGQGPQFIFQYYREEENGRGNFPPRFSGLQFPNYSSELNVNALELDDSALYLCASSGSGTSPYEQYFGPGTRLTVT.

This clone was seen a handful of times. J is TRBJ1-3 and V is TRBV7-2; D unresolved. The V end lost 7 bases, the J end lost 0 bases, and 10 bases lay between the germline ends. The germline V gene has CDR1 SGHTA and CDR2 FQGNSA. The CDR3 covers 14 residues. The CDR3 is CASIREVSGNTIYF. The CDR3 region has the DNA TGTGCCAGCATCCGAGAGGTCTCTGGAAACACCATATATTTT. The full variable domain, rest sourced from reference TRBV7-2 and TRBJ1-3, is GAGVSQSPSNKVTEKGKDVELRCDPISGHTALYWYRQSLGQGLEFLIYFQGNSAPDKSGLPSDRFSAERTGGSVSTLTIQRTQQEDSAVYLCASIREVSGNTIYFGEGSWLTVV.

V is TRBV28 and J is TRBJ2-1, with 13 nucleotides matching TRBD2. Germline V gives CDR1 MDHEN, CDR2 SYDVKM. V dropped 4 bases and J dropped 8; count of bases not matched to a gene: 11. CDR3 length equals 17 residues. CDR3: CASSSPTLAGGFDEQFF. As DNA, the CDR3 is TGTGCCAGCAGTTCACCTACACTAGCGGGAGGGTTCGATGAGCAGTTCTTC.

This clone occurred a few times. CDR3 nucleotides: TGTGCCAGCAGCTCCAACAGGGACCCGGCGTTGAGCGAAAAACTGTTTTTT. Amino acid sequence: CASSSNRDPALSEKLFF. V and J are TRBV7-9 and TRBJ1-4, with a weak D call TRBD1 (6 bases). CDR3 size: 17 residues. Germline values: CDR1 SEHNR, CDR2 FQNEAQ (reference sequence). V gave up 4 bases and J gave up 8 bases, with 23 bases separating them.

This clone was picked up a small number of times. The chain uses TRBV6-1 and TRBJ2-2, with 10 positions matching TRBD2. V lost 9 bases, J lost 6 bases, and 10 bases stayed unmatched. The CDR3 contains 15 residues. Germline V gives CDR1 MNHNS, CDR2 SASEGT. The CDR3 bases are TGTGCCAGTGAGCCCTCTAGCGGGAGTGCCGGGGAGCTGTTTTTT. It specifies CASEPSSGSAGELFF.

Of note for this clone: A read error may account for a junction end that differs from germline. This CDR3 is also generated by other DNA sequences in the sample. The V call is TRBV25-1, the J call TRBJ1-5; no definite D call. CDR1 is MGHDK, CDR2 SYGVNS, per germline. The CDR3 has 13 amino acids. CDR3 in amino acids: CASSWGSDQPQHF. CDR3 nucleotide sequence: TGTGCCAGTTCCTGGGGTAGCGATCAGCCCCAGCATTTT.

This chain joins TRBV30 and TRBJ2-1, with D possibly being TRBD1 (5 bases). Germline V gives CDR1 GTSNPN, CDR2 SVGIG (reference sequence). Trimming left V 7 bases short and J 12 bases short, with 13 bases between. The CDR3 loop spans 10 amino acids. CDR3 sequence (DNA): TGTGCCTTCGGTAGGGGCCGGCAGTTCTTC. Protein: CAFGRGRQFF.

This clone was detected only a few times. The V and J genes are TRBV28 and TRBJ2-1; perhaps TRBD2 as D (5 bases). Germline loops: CDR1 MDHEN, CDR2 SYDVKM. CDR3 size: 11 residues. V was trimmed by 7 bases and J by 7 bases, leaving 8 bases between them. The CDR3 is CASTRGNEQFF. In DNA, the CDR3 is TGTGCCAGCACCAGAGGGAATGAGCAGTTCTTC.

The chain is built from TRBV5-1 and TRBJ2-2; 7 bases map to TRBD2. The CDR3 loop spans 15 amino acids. The junction had 2 bases not matched to a gene; V was cut back by 3 bases and J by 0 bases. Germline CDR1 is SGHRS and CDR2 is YFSETQ. The CDR3 DNA is TGCGCCAGCAGCTCGGGACTACCGAACACCGGGGAGCTGTTTTTT. Its translation is CASSSGLPNTGELFF.

The CDR3 spells CASRSTGDFKAFF. For the CDR3, the DNA is TGTGCCAGCAGATCGACAGGGGATTTTAAGGCTTTCTTT. The chain couples TRBV6-5 to TRBJ1-1; 8 bases are a match to TRBD1. Germline CDR1 is MNHEY and CDR2 is SVGAGI. V was clipped by 6 bases and J by 11 bases; unmatched bases: 11. The CDR3 is 13 amino acids.

V and J are TRBV9 and TRBJ1-2; TRBD1 matches 7 bases. The CDR3 contains 15 residues. The V gene's germline CDR1 is SGDLS and CDR2 YYNGEE. V gave up 4 bases and J gave up 8 bases; unmatched junction bases: 14. The CDR3 bases are TGTGCCAGCAGCTACGAACAGGGGCTGGCGAGCGGCTACACCTTC. Translated: CASSYEQGLASGYTF.

The genes are TRBV5-1 and TRBJ2-7, with D possibly being TRBD1 (5 bases). There are 15 residues in the CDR3. The germline V gene encodes CDR1 SGHRS and CDR2 YFSETQ. Trimming shortened V by 2 bases and J by 5 bases, and 17 bases separated the two germline ends. CDR3 nucleotide sequence: TGCGCCAGCAGCTTTGGTGACAGATCGTCCGACGAGCAGTACTTC. It encodes CASSFGDRSSDEQYF. The whole variable domain, filled in from reference TRBV5-1 and TRBJ2-7, reads KAGVTQTPRYLIKTRGQQVTLSCSPISGHRSVSWYQQTPGQGLQFLFEYFSETQRNKGNFPGRFSGRQFSNSRSEMNVSTLELGDSALYLCASSFGDRSSDEQYFGPGTRLTVT.